Sequencing of this TCR beta chain was carried out in a study of T cells after yellow fever vaccination. This CDR3 spans 15 amino acids. Germline V gene sequence: CDR1 KGHSH, CDR2 LQKENI. The ends lost 3 bases at V and 2 bases at J; junction bases unmatched: 4. Overall study findings and caveats: The secondary response peaked faster, at day 5 versus 15, but was weaker.

TCRdb reprocessed the 5' RACE reads with MiXCR, giving one entry per CDR3 protein. The data contain approximately 550,000 distinct CDR3 sequences, about a fifth of them singletons. Worth noting for this clonotype: No antigen is known for it.

The receptor was isolated from a man aged 25-45 years who received the YFV17D yellow fever vaccine. The sample in question was PBMCs, obtained 15 days after the yellow fever booster vaccination. This sequence joins TRBV18 and TRBJ2-5; 9 bases fit TRBD1. The CDR3 bases are TGTGCCAGCTCACCTGGACAGGGGATGCAAGAGACCCAGTACTTC. This sequence encodes CASSPGQGMQETQYF.